A single count supports the clone carrying this T cell receptor beta chain. The sample belongs to a study of blood T cell repertoires in COVID-19. Method: immunoSEQ multiplex PCR; TCRdb's copy keeps in-frame clones and lacks some. The sample holds approximately 200,000 clones, 75% to 90% seen once. The source is a man younger than 45 who had recovered from COVID-19. Specimen: PBMCs or T cells enriched from blood (not recorded which).

The CDR3 loop reads CASSEQGAQETQYF. For the CDR3, the DNA is TGTGCCAGCAGTGAACAGGGGGCACAAGAGACCCAGTACTTC. The V gene is TRBV25-1, the J gene TRBJ2-5; 8 bases are shared with TRBD1. Germline V gene sequence: CDR1 MGHDK, CDR2 SYGVNS. CDR3 length: 14 amino acids. Losses at the gene ends were 2 bases for V and 2 bases for J; bases not matched to a gene: 1.